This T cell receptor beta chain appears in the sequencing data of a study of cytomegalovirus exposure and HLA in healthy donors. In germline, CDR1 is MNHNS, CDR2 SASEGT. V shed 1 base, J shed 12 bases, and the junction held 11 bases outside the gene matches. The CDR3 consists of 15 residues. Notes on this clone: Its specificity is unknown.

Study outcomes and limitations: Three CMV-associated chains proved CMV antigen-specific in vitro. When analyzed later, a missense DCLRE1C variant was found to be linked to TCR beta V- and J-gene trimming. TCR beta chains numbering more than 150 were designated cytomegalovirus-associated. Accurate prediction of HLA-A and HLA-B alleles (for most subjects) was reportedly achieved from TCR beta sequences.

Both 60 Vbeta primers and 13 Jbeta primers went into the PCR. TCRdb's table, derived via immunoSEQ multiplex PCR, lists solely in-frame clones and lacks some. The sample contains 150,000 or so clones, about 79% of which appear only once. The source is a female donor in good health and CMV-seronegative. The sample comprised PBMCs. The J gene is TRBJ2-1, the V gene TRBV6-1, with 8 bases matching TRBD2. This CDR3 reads CASSEVSSGLQGQFF. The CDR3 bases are TGTGCCAGCAGTGAAGTGTCTAGCGGGCTGCAGGGGCAGTTCTTC.